This entry features one TCR beta chain sequence. Its antigen is not known. The source of the sample is a study of T cell responses to AZD1222 COVID-19 vaccine. Findings of the study overall: Baseline seropositives among AZD1222 recipients totaled only 5 to 7. White British donors predominated, females outnumbered males, and clonal diversity was possibly underestimated. Two AZD1222 doses significantly raised spike-specific TCR breadth and depth over controls.

Profiling relied on immunoSEQ multiplex PCR, and the TCRdb table lists in-frame clones only, not all of them. The sample contains 99,000 or so clones, approximately 90% of which appear only once. This clonotype was obtained from an adult in good health. The source was peripheral blood, collected on day 0 of AZD1222 vaccination.

CDR3 DNA sequence: TGTGCCAGCAGCTTAGCGCCTCAGGGAAAGGTAAATGAGCAGTTCTTC. Its translation is CASSLAPQGKVNEQFF. The genes are TRBV7-6 and TRBJ2-1; D possibly corresponds to TRBD1 (5 bases). Germline CDR1 SGHVS, CDR2 FNYEAQ. This CDR3 is 16 amino acids long. Trimming pared 0 bases from V and 7 bases from J, leaving 16 bases between.